This is a list of T cell receptor beta chains from one sample in a study of graft-versus-host responses after intestinal transplantation. Clones were read by immunoSEQ multiplex PCR, and TCRdb kept only the in-frame ones, dropping some. This table holds around 20,000 clones, roughly 87% found once. Source: PBMCs, taken 14 days after transplant. The receptors originated from a human patient who received an intestinal transplant, so some T cells may come from the graft donor. Both conserved end residues are part of each CDR3. A D gene is named only where the DNA matches it firmly. Size values are once, few and many counts, or a class for expanded clones, and some rows have none.

J gene: TRBJ1-4
D gene: -
V gene: TRBV4-2
clone size: -
CDR3 DNA: TGTGCCAGCAGCCGTCGGGTCGATGAAAAACTGTTTTTT
CDR3 protein: CASSRRVDEKLFF

J gene: TRBJ1-2
D gene: -
V gene: TRBV4-1
clone size: -
CDR3 DNA: TGCGCCAGCAGCCAAGTAGTTCTCCGAGCTCACTATGGCTACACCTTC
CDR3 protein: CASSQVVLRAHYGYTF

J gene: TRBJ1-1
D gene: -
V gene: TRBV6-1
clone size: few
CDR3 DNA: TGTGCCAGCAGTGAGGGGAACACTGAAGCTTTCTTT
CDR3 protein: CASSEGNTEAFF

J gene: TRBJ1-2
D gene: -
V gene: TRBV27
clone size: -
CDR3 DNA: TGTGCCAGCAGTTCCGGACAGCTCTATGGCTACACCTTC
CDR3 protein: CASSSGQLYGYTF

J gene: TRBJ2-7
D gene: -
V gene: TRBV5-1
clone size: -
CDR3 DNA: TGCGCCAGTTCTAGGGTAAACGAGCAGTACTTC
CDR3 protein: CASSRVNEQYF

J gene: TRBJ2-7
D gene: TRBD2
V gene: TRBV19
clone size: -
CDR3 DNA: TGTGCCAGTAGATGGAGCGGGAGTAGTGCGCAGTACTTC
CDR3 protein: CASRWSGSSAQYF

J gene: TRBJ1-1
D gene: -
V gene: TRBV2
clone size: -
CDR3 DNA: TGTGCCAGCAGTGATTCGGGGAACACTGAAGCTTTCTTT
CDR3 protein: CASSDSGNTEAFF

J gene: TRBJ2-2
D gene: TRBD1
V gene: TRBV7-9
clone size: -
CDR3 DNA: TGTGCCAGCAGCTTAGGATACAGGGGGCGAGGCGGGGAGCTGTTTTTT
CDR3 protein: CASSLGYRGRGGELFF

J gene: TRBJ2-5
D gene: TRBD2
V gene: TRBV2
clone size: -
CDR3 DNA: TGTGCCAGCAGTGGACTAGCGGGGGGGCCTCAAGAGACCCAGTACTTC
CDR3 protein: CASSGLAGGPQETQYF

J gene: TRBJ2-5
D gene: -
V gene: TRBV2
clone size: -
CDR3 DNA: TGTGCCAGCAGTGATTCGGGGACAGAGACCCAGTACTTC
CDR3 protein: CASSDSGTETQYF

J gene: TRBJ2-3
D gene: TRBD1
V gene: TRBV7-3
clone size: -
CDR3 DNA: TGTGCCAGCAGCGCCTTAGGGGGCTTAGGAGATACGCAGTATTTT
CDR3 protein: CASSALGGLGDTQYF

J gene: TRBJ1-1
D gene: TRBD1
V gene: TRBV11-2
clone size: -
CDR3 DNA: TGTGCCATACCCCTGAGACTGACGCAGGGGGGCACTGAAGCTTTCTTT
CDR3 protein: CAIPLRLTQGGTEAFF

J gene: TRBJ2-3
D gene: TRBD2
V gene: TRBV9
clone size: -
CDR3 DNA: TGTGCCAGCAGCGTAGGAGCGGGACGCACAGATACGCAGTATTTT
CDR3 protein: CASSVGAGRTDTQYF